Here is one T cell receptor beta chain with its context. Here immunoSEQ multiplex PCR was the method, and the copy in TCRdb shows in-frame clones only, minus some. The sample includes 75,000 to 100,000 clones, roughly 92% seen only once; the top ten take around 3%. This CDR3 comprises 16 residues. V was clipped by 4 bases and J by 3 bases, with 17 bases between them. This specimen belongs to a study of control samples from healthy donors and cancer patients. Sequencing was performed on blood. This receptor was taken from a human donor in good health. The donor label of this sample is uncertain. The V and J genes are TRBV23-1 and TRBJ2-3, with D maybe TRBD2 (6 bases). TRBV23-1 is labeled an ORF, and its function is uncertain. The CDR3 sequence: CASSLGLPGQTDTQYF. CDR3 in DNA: TGCGCCAGCAGTCTGGGACTCCCGGGGCAAACAGATACGCAGTATTTT.